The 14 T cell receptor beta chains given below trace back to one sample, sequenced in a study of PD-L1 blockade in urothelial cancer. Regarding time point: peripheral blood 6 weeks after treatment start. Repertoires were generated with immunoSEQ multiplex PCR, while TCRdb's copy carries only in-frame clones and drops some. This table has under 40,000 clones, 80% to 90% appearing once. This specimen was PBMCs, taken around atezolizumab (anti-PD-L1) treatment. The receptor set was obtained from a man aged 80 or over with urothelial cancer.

For the CDR3, the DNA is TGTGCCAGCAGCTTAGCGGGGGGGAAGTCGTCCGAGCAGTACTTC. Protein product: CASSLAGGKSSEQYF. The V and J genes are TRBV7-9 and TRBJ2-7; the match to TRBD2 covers 7 bases. The CDR3 has 15 residues. Germline trimming cut 0 bases from V and 6 bases from J; bases unmatched to any gene: 8. Germline V lookup: CDR1 SEHNR, CDR2 FQNEAQ (reference sequence).

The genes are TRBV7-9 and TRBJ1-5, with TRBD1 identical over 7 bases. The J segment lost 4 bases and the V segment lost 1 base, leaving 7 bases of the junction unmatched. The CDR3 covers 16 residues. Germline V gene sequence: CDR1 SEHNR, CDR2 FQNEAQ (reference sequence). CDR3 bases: TGTGCCAGCAGCTTAGGGTCCCCGGGACAGAATCAGCCCCAGCATTTT. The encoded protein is CASSLGSPGQNQPQHF.

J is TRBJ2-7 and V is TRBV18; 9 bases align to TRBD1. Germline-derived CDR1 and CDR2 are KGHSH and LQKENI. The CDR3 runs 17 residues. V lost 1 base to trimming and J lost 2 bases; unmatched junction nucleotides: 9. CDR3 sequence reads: CASSPQRVRQGAYEQYF. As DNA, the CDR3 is TGTGCCAGCTCACCACAGCGGGTCCGACAGGGGGCCTACGAGCAGTACTTC. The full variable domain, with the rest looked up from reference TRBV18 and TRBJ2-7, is NAGVMQNPRHLVRRRGQEARLRCSPMKGHSHVYWYRQLPEEGLKFMVYLQKENIIDESGMPKERFSAEFPKEGPSILRIQQVVRGDSAAYFCASSPQRVRQGAYEQYFGPGTRLTVT.

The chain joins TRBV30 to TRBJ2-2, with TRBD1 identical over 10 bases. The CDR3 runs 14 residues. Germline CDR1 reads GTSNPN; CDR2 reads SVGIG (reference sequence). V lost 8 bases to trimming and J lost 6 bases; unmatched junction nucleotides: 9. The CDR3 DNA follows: TGTGCCCTCGGGACAGGGGCGAGGCCCGGGGAGCTGTTTTTT. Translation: CALGTGARPGELFF.

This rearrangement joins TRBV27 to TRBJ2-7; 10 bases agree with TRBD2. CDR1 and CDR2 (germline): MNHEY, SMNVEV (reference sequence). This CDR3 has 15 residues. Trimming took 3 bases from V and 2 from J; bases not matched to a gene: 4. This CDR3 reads CASSLSTSGTYEQYF. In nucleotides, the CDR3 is TGTGCCAGCAGTTTGAGCACTAGCGGGACCTACGAGCAGTACTTC.

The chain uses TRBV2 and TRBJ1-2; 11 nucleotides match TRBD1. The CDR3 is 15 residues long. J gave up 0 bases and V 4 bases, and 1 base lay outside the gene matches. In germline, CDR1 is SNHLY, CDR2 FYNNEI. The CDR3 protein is CASSVGQGANYGYTF. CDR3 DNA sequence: TGTGCCAGCAGTGTGGGACAGGGGGCTAACTATGGCTACACCTTC.

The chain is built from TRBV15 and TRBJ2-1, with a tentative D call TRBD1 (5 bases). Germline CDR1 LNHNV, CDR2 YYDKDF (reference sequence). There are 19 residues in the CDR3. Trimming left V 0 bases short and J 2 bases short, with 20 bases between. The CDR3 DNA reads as TGTGCCACCAGCAGAGATAAGGTTCATTTTAGGGGCCCCTACAATGAGCAGTTCTTC. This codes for CATSRDKVHFRGPYNEQFF.

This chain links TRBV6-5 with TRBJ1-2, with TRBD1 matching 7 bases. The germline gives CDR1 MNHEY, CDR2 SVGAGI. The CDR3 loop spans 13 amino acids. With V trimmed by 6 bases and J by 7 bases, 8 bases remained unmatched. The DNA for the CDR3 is TGTGCCAGCAGCACGACAGGGCCCTTTGGCTACACCTTC. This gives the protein CASSTTGPFGYTF.

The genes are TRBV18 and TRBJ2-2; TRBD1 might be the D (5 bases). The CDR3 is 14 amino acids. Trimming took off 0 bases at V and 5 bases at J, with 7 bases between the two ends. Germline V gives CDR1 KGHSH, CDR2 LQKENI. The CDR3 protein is CASSPPAGTGELFF. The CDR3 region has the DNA TGTGCCAGCTCACCACCGGCAGGGACCGGGGAGCTGTTTTTT.

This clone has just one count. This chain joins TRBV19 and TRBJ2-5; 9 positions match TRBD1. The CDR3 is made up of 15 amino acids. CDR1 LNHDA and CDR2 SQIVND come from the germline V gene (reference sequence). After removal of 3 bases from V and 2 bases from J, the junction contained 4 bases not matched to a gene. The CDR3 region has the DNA TGTGCCAGTAGTATCAGACAGGGGGTTCAAGAGACCCAGTACTTC. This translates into CASSIRQGVQETQYF.

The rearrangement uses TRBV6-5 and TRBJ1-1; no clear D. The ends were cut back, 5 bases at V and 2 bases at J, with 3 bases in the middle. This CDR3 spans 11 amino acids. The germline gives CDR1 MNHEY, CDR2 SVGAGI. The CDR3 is CASSRNTEAFF. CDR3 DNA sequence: TGTGCCAGCAGTCGTAACACTGAAGCTTTCTTT.

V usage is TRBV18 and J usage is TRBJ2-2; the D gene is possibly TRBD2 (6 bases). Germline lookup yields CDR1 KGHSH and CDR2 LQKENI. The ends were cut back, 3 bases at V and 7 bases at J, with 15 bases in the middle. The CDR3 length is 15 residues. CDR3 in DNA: TGTGCCAGCTCACCTCCCCAGCGGGCTGGCGGGGAGCTGTTTTTT. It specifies CASSPPQRAGGELFF.

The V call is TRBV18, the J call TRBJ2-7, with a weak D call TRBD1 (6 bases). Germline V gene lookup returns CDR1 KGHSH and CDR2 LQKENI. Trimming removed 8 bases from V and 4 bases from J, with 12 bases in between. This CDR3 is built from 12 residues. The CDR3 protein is CASGTQGYEQYF. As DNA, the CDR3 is TGTGCCAGCGGGACACAGGGATACGAGCAGTACTTC. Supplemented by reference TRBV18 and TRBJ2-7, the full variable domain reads NAGVMQNPRHLVRRRGQEARLRCSPMKGHSHVYWYRQLPEEGLKFMVYLQKENIIDESGMPKERFSAEFPKEGPSILRIQQVVRGDSAAYFCASGTQGYEQYFGPGTRLTVT.

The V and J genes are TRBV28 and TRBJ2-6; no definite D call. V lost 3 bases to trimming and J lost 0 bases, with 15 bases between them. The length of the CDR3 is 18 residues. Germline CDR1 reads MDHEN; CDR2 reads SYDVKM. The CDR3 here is CASSFGWASSSGANVLTF. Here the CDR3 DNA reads TGTGCCAGCAGTTTTGGCTGGGCGTCGTCCTCTGGGGCCAACGTCCTGACTTTC.